Included here is one TCR beta chain sequence, with context. Antigen specificity is unknown. This CDR3 region has 16 residues. Germline V lookup: CDR1 SGDLS, CDR2 YYNGEE. V lost 3 bases, J lost 3 bases, and 9 bases stayed unmatched. The data were taken from a study of STAT5B mutations in CD4+ large granular lymphocyte leukemia. Study context: Among healthy donors, a particular HLA allele went with more CDR3 'QG' motifs.

Study-level points and caveats: TRBV06-family usage was enriched in top patient clones (8/27) versus controls (2/35).

The survey-level immunoSEQ assay was used. Profiling relied on immunoSEQ multiplex PCR, and the TCRdb table lists in-frame clones only, not all of them. In the table there are about 30,000 clones, around three quarters of which are singletons. The V call is TRBV9, the J call TRBJ2-3, with 8 bases matching TRBD2. This receptor was obtained from a human donor in good health. The sequencing input was CD4+ T cells from blood buffy coats. The DNA of the CDR3 is TGTGCCAGCAGCGGAGCGGGAGATCGATGGACAGATACGCAGTATTTT. It is translated as CASSGAGDRWTDTQYF.